Below are 26 T cell receptor beta chains sequenced from a single sample in a study of shared clonotypes between healthy human individuals. Assay: immunoSEQ multiplex PCR; the TCRdb copy retains only in-frame clones and omits some. The table lists 650,000 to 750,000 clones, around 72% of them singletons. The specimen sequenced was memory CD4+ T cells sorted from blood. Subset meaning: CD45RA-negative fraction. All receptors derive from a woman aged 30 to 39 in good health.

The table lists this clone with many counts. The same CDR3 also results from other DNA sequences found in this sample. This chain uses TRBV7-3 with TRBJ2-1; weak D call: TRBD1 (5 bases). The germline V gene encodes CDR1 SGHTA and CDR2 FQGTGA. The V end was cut by 0 bases, the J end by 5 bases, with 8 bases between. The CDR3 has 14 amino acids. CDR3 loop: CASSLTQGNNEQFF. The CDR3 DNA reads TGTGCCAGCAGCTTAACTCAGGGAAACAATGAGCAGTTCTTC. The entire variable domain, with the rest obtained from reference TRBV7-3 and TRBJ2-1, is as follows: GAGVSQTPSNKVTEKGKYVELRCDPISGHTALYWYRQSLGQGPEFLIYFQGTGAADDSGLPNDRFFAVRPEGSVSTLKIQRTERGDSAVYLCASSLTQGNNEQFFGPGTRLTVL.

V and J are TRBV7-9 and TRBJ1-2, with D maybe TRBD1 (5 bases). The V end was cut by 5 bases, the J end by 8 bases, with 21 bases between. The V gene's germline CDR1 is SEHNR and CDR2 FQNEAQ (reference sequence). CDR3 length: 15 residues. DNA for the CDR3: TGTGCCAGCAGCCCAGACAGCCATAATCTAAAGGGCTACACCTTC. Translating gives CASSPDSHNLKGYTF. Variable domain in full (rest from reference TRBV7-9 and TRBJ1-2): DTGVSQNPRHKITKRGQNVTFRCDPISEHNRLYWYRQTLGQGPEFLTYFQNEAQLEKSRLLSDRFSAERPKGSFSTLEIQRTEQGDSAMYLCASSPDSHNLKGYTFGSGTRLTVV.

The chain has TRBV9 and TRBJ1-4; D ambiguous. This CDR3 spans 15 amino acids. Trimming left V 0 bases short and J 4 bases short, with 10 bases between. CDR1 is SGDLS, CDR2 YYNGEE, per germline. CDR3: CASSVEGSINEKLFF. The CDR3 DNA reads as TGTGCCAGCAGCGTAGAGGGCAGTATTAATGAAAAACTGTTTTTT.

This clone was detected once. The chain links TRBV5-4 to TRBJ1-3; D not resolved. Germline CDR1 and CDR2: SGHNT and YYREEE (reference sequence). Trimming took 2 bases from V and 4 from J, leaving 7 bases between them. The CDR3 consists of 13 residues. CDR3 region: CASSFDIGNTIYF. The CDR3 DNA follows: TGTGCCAGCAGCTTTGACATCGGAAACACCATATATTTT.

The rearrangement links TRBV5-1 to TRBJ2-2; the D gene is possibly TRBD1 (6 bases). V was shortened by 4 bases and J by 0 bases, with 10 bases between the two germline ends. The V gene's germline CDR1 is SGHRS and CDR2 YFSETQ. The CDR3 runs 15 residues. The CDR3 DNA follows: TGCGCCAGCAGCCGGACAGCCTCGAACACCGGGGAGCTGTTTTTT. Its translation is CASSRTASNTGELFF.

The V gene is TRBV28, the J gene TRBJ2-7, with D perhaps TRBD2 (6 bases). Germline lookup yields CDR1 MDHEN and CDR2 SYDVKM. The CDR3 extends over 13 amino acids. The V end lost 3 bases, the J end lost 6 bases, and 12 bases lay between the germline ends. CDR3 sequence: CASSLGGSAEQYF. CDR3 nucleotide sequence: TGTGCCAGCAGTTTGGGGGGATCCGCCGAGCAGTACTTC.

This clone was picked up a small number of times. The rearrangement links TRBV14 to TRBJ1-1; 7 bases map to TRBD1. Germline CDR1 and CDR2: SGHDN and FVKESK. This CDR3 contains 14 residues. With V trimmed by 4 bases and J by 2 bases, 4 bases remained unmatched. The CDR3 DNA follows: TGTGCCAGCAGCCCGACAGGGATAAACACTGAAGCTTTCTTT. Translating it yields CASSPTGINTEAFF.

This chain uses TRBV7-8 with TRBJ2-7; 7 nucleotides agree with TRBD2. The germline V gene encodes CDR1 SGHVS and CDR2 FQNEAQ. This CDR3 has 15 residues. V lost 5 bases and J lost 3; bases outside the gene matches: 10. The CDR3 DNA follows: TGTGCCAGCAGCACCCGCGGCCAGCGGGACTACGAGCAGTACTTC. Translation: CASSTRGQRDYEQYF.

The chain links TRBV11-2 to TRBJ1-6, with D maybe TRBD1 (5 bases). Trimming left V 5 bases short and J 10 bases short, with 9 bases between. The CDR3 sequence is 12 residues long. Per the germline V gene, CDR1 is SGHAT and CDR2 is FQNNGV. As DNA, the CDR3 is TGTGCCAGCAGCCCGGGGCGGTCACCCCTCCACTTT. It is translated as CASSPGRSPLHF.

The V and J genes are TRBV6-5 and TRBJ2-2; TRBD2 is a possible D gene (5 bases). V was clipped by 1 base and J by 5 bases, with 14 bases between them. CDR1 is MNHEY, CDR2 SVGAGI, per germline. There are 16 residues in the CDR3. The CDR3 DNA reads as TGTGCCAGCAGTTACTTCGGCCAGCGAGGGACCGGGGAGCTGTTTTTT. It codes for CASSYFGQRGTGELFF.

V gene TRBV6-4 combines with J gene TRBJ1-1, with 7 bases identical to TRBD1. V shed 2 bases, J shed 5 bases, and the junction held 8 bases outside the gene matches. Germline V lookup: CDR1 MRHNA, CDR2 SNTAGT. The CDR3 spans 15 residues. CDR3 in amino acids: CASSDEGGARTEAFF. CDR3 coding DNA: TGTGCCAGCAGTGACGAAGGGGGCGCGCGGACTGAAGCTTTCTTT.

The rearrangement joins TRBV6-1 to TRBJ1-3; TRBD1 is a possible D gene (6 bases). The germline V gene encodes CDR1 MNHNS and CDR2 SASEGT. The V end was cut by 3 bases, the J end by 0 bases, with 15 bases between. CDR3 length: 17 residues. The CDR3 DNA reads as TGTGCCAGCAGTGAGGCATTTACAGGGAACTCTGGAAACACCATATATTTT. It codes for CASSEAFTGNSGNTIYF.

The J gene is TRBJ2-7, the V gene TRBV5-5, with TRBD2 matching 10 bases. V was pared by 0 bases and J by 2 bases, with 5 bases of the junction left unmatched. The CDR3 extends over 16 amino acids. Germline CDR1 SGHKS, CDR2 YYEKEE (reference sequence). The CDR3 reads CASSLGLAGLTYEQYF. The DNA of the CDR3 is TGTGCCAGCAGCTTGGGACTAGCGGGTTTAACCTACGAGCAGTACTTC.

The chain couples TRBV6-1 to TRBJ2-7; D gene uncertain. The V end was cut by 6 bases, the J end by 0 bases, with 12 bases between. This CDR3 region has 14 residues. Germline V gene lookup returns CDR1 MNHNS and CDR2 SASEGT. CDR3: CASRVALPSYEQYF. In nucleotides, the CDR3 is TGTGCCAGCAGGGTAGCCCTACCCTCCTACGAGCAGTACTTC.

This clone has a handful of counts. This chain uses TRBV27 with TRBJ2-7, with a possible D match to TRBD2 (6 bases). Germline V gives CDR1 MNHEY, CDR2 SMNVEV (reference sequence). Trimming shortened V by 2 bases and J by 4 bases, and 21 bases separated the two germline ends. CDR3 length equals 17 residues. The CDR3 nucleotides are TGTGCCAGCAGTTTAAGGCTAGCGAGGGAGTATTCGTACGAGCAGTACTTC. This sequence encodes CASSLRLAREYSYEQYF.

This clone came up many times. DNA for the CDR3: TGTGCCAGCAGTAGAATCAGGAACGAGGAGACCCAGTACTTC. It specifies CASSRIRNEETQYF. The chain has TRBV6-1 and TRBJ2-5, with D hard to call. V was trimmed by 5 bases and J by 5 bases, leaving 15 bases between them. Germline V gives CDR1 MNHNS, CDR2 SASEGT. CDR3 size: 14 residues.

The CDR3 spells CASLEGTSGWYEQYF. In DNA form, the CDR3 reads TGTGCCAGCTTAGAAGGGACTAGCGGATGGTACGAGCAGTACTTC. This chain joins TRBV2 and TRBJ2-7, with 11 bases aligning to TRBD2. The CDR3 is 15 amino acids. Germline lookup yields CDR1 SNHLY and CDR2 FYNNEI. V lost 8 bases to trimming and J lost 4 bases; unmatched junction nucleotides: 10.

The chain combines TRBV19 with TRBJ2-1; TRBD2 agrees at 11 bases. V trimming: 5 bases; J trimming: 0 bases; junction bases outside the gene matches: 6. Germline V gene sequence: CDR1 LNHDA, CDR2 SQIVND (reference sequence). CDR3 length: 17 residues. Here the CDR3 DNA reads TGTGCCAGTAGTGTGACTAGCGGGGACGGCTCCTACAATGAGCAGTTCTTC. Protein sequence: CASSVTSGDGSYNEQFF. The full variable domain, in which reference TRBV19 and TRBJ2-1 provide the parts outside the CDR3, is DGGITQSPKYLFRKEGQNVTLSCEQNLNHDAMYWYRQDPGQGLRLIYYSQIVNDFQKGDIAEGYSVSREKKESFPLTVTSAQKNPTAFYLCASSVTSGDGSYNEQFFGPGTRLTVL.

The chain recombines TRBV29-1 with TRBJ2-7, with 9 nucleotides matching TRBD1. CDR1 SQVTM and CDR2 ANQGSEA come from the germline V gene. The CDR3 sequence is 14 residues long. J gave up 3 bases and V 6 bases, and 9 bases lay outside the gene matches. The CDR3 reads CSVFLGTGNYEQYF. CDR3 coding DNA: TGCAGCGTATTCCTCGGGACAGGGAACTACGAGCAGTACTTC.

This clone was observed a handful of times. The chain employs TRBV30 and TRBJ2-2; D not resolved. Germline CDR1 reads GTSNPN; CDR2 reads SVGIG (reference sequence). V lost 3 bases and J lost 1, with 6 bases in between. This CDR3 region has 13 residues. CDR3 sequence: CAWRRGNTGELFF. In DNA form, the CDR3 reads TGTGCCTGGAGACGCGGGAACACCGGGGAGCTGTTTTTT. Complete variable domain (other parts from reference TRBV30 and TRBJ2-2): SQTIHQWPATLVQPVGSPLSLECTVEGTSNPNLYWYRQAAGRGLQLLFYSVGIGQISSEVPQNLSASRPQDRQFILSSKKLLLSDSGFYLCAWRRGNTGELFFGEGSRLTVL.

This clone was detected a few times. The chain links TRBV30 to TRBJ2-1, with TRBD2 matching 13 bases. The junction had 9 bases not matched to a gene; V was cut back by 0 bases and J by 7 bases. This CDR3 is built from 17 residues. Germline V gives CDR1 GTSNPN, CDR2 SVGIG (reference sequence). The CDR3 is CAWSVQRTSGRGNEQFF. In nucleotides, the CDR3 is TGTGCCTGGAGTGTACAGCGGACTAGCGGGAGAGGTAATGAGCAGTTCTTC.

The rearrangement joins TRBV2 to TRBJ2-1; 7 nucleotides agree with TRBD2. Germline values: CDR1 SNHLY, CDR2 FYNNEI. The CDR3 contains 15 residues. V shed 8 bases and J 4 bases; nucleotides not matched to a gene: 11. The CDR3 nucleotides are TGTGCCAGCGGTTGGGGGAGCGGGGAATACAATGAGCAGTTCTTC. Translation gives CASGWGSGEYNEQFF.

This clone showed up many times. The chain carries TRBV18 and TRBJ2-3; D uncertain. CDR1 and CDR2 from the germline V gene are KGHSH and LQKENI. The CDR3 is made up of 15 amino acids. V was cut by 3 bases and J by 0 bases, with 10 bases left in between. This chain's CDR3 is CASSPDLISTDTQYF. The CDR3 nucleotides read TGTGCCAGCTCACCTGATCTGATAAGCACAGATACGCAGTATTTT.

The chain joins TRBV2 to TRBJ2-7; D is possibly TRBD1 (6 bases). Germline V gene data show CDR1 as SNHLY and CDR2 as FYNNEI. The CDR3 contains 14 residues. With 6 bases removed from V and 1 base from J, the gap between germline ends came to 13 bases. DNA for the CDR3: TGTGCCAGCAGGCCGGGACAAAGATCCTACGAGCAGTACTTC. Translation: CASRPGQRSYEQYF.

In this sample, this clone turned up many times. The chain links TRBV4-1 to TRBJ2-5; D is unclear. Trimming shortened V by 1 base and J by 0 bases, and 9 bases separated the two germline ends. Germline-derived CDR1 and CDR2 are MGHRA and YSYEKL. CDR3 length: 15 residues. CDR3 residues: CASSQAARYQETQYF. In DNA form, the CDR3 reads TGCGCCAGCAGCCAAGCAGCTCGATACCAAGAGACCCAGTACTTC.

This chain links TRBV15 with TRBJ2-5; TRBD2 is a possible D gene (6 bases). Germline V gives CDR1 LNHNV, CDR2 YYDKDF (reference sequence). CDR3 length: 16 amino acids. The ends were cut back, 2 bases at V and 3 bases at J, with 16 bases in the middle. CDR3 amino acids: CATSRPWAGGKETQYF. Here the CDR3 DNA reads TGTGCCACCAGCAGACCCTGGGCAGGAGGGAAAGAGACCCAGTACTTC.